These 13 T cell receptor beta chains came from one sample sequenced in a study of cytomegalovirus exposure and HLA in healthy donors. PCR amplification relied on 60 Vbeta primers (plus 13 Jbeta primers). This table comes from immunoSEQ multiplex PCR, and its TCRdb copy is limited to in-frame clones, with some not included. The sample includes 100,000 to 150,000 clones, roughly 80% seen only once; the top ten take around 3.6%. The sequencing input was PBMCs. Every receptor here comes from a woman between 40 and 50 years old in good health and CMV-seronegative.

A single count supports this clone. The V call is TRBV10-3, the J call TRBJ1-5; 8 bases line up with TRBD1. The J segment lost 2 bases and the V segment lost 3 bases, leaving 6 bases of the junction unmatched. The CDR3 consists of 16 residues. Looked up from germline, CDR1 is ENHRY and CDR2 is SYGVKD. CDR3: CAISDGRGLGNQPQHF. Here the CDR3 DNA reads TGTGCCATCAGTGATGGCAGGGGGCTTGGCAATCAGCCCCAGCATTTT.

This chain joins TRBV10-2 and TRBJ1-1; a weak D match, TRBD1 (5 bases). CDR1 WSHSY and CDR2 SAAADI come from the germline V gene. V lost 5 bases to trimming and J lost 4 bases, with 14 bases between them. CDR3 length equals 14 residues. The CDR3 protein is CASSKGWGGTEAFF. The CDR3 bases are TGCGCCAGCAGTAAGGGGTGGGGGGGCACTGAAGCTTTCTTT.

This clone was counted between two and nine times. The chain combines TRBV5-8 with TRBJ2-2, with a possible D match to TRBD2 (6 bases). CDR3 length: 15 amino acids. The germline V gene encodes CDR1 SGHTS and CDR2 YDEGEE. Trimming pared 4 bases from V and 10 bases from J, leaving 20 bases between. The CDR3 region is CASSPPGLASLELFF. DNA of the CDR3: TGTGCCAGCAGCCCACCGGGACTGGCTAGTCTGGAGCTGTTTTTT.

As DNA, the CDR3 is TGTGCCAGTACTAACGTAATCACAGATACGCAGTATTTT. This sequence encodes CASTNVITDTQYF. The gene calls are TRBV19 and TRBJ2-3; no firm D call. V shed 7 bases and J shed 2 bases, with 10 bases lying between them. Per germline, CDR1 LNHDA and CDR2 SQIVND (reference sequence). The CDR3 totals 13 residues.

This clone appeared a few times. The genes are TRBV6-6 and TRBJ1-1; 7 positions match TRBD1. The CDR3 loop spans 14 amino acids. Germline lookup yields CDR1 MNHNY and CDR2 SVGAGI (reference sequence). V trimming: 2 bases; J trimming: 1 base; junction bases outside the gene matches: 1. This CDR3 reads CASSYRQGNTEAFF. CDR3 coding DNA: TGTGCCAGCAGTTACAGACAGGGGAACACTGAAGCTTTCTTT.

As DNA, the CDR3 is TGTGCCAGCAGCGTACTACCCGGACTAGCGGGGGGGCCCTGTGAGCAGTTCTTC. Amino acids: CASSVLPGLAGGPCEQFF. The chain couples TRBV9 to TRBJ2-1, with TRBD2 matching 15 bases. CDR1 and CDR2 from the germline V gene are SGDLS and YYNGEE. This CDR3 is built from 18 residues. Unmatched junction bases numbered 11, after V lost 1 base and J lost 9 bases. The full variable domain, with the rest looked up from reference TRBV9 and TRBJ2-1, is DSGVTQTPKHLITATGQRVTLRCSPRSGDLSVYWYQQSLDQGLQFLIQYYNGEERAKGNILERFSAQQFPDLHSELNLSSLELGDSALYFCASSVLPGLAGGPCEQFFGPGTRLTVL.

This clone was seen only a few times. The CDR3 spells CARSLERDRQQAQHF. In DNA form, the CDR3 reads TGTGCCAGAAGCTTGGAACGGGACAGGCAACAAGCCCAGCATTTT. This rearrangement joins TRBV5-3 to TRBJ1-5; 8 bases fit TRBD1. TRBV5-3 is an ORF, with its function uncertain. V lost 0 bases and J lost 11; bases outside the gene matches: 10. The length of the CDR3 is 15 residues.

V gene TRBV7-9 combines with J gene TRBJ2-3; TRBD1 matches at 11 bases. Trimming at V came to 3 bases and at J to 7 bases, leaving 3 bases not matched to a gene. CDR1 is SEHNR, CDR2 FQNEAQ, per germline (reference sequence). CDR3 size: 14 residues. DNA of the CDR3: TGTGCCAGCAGCTTCCGGGACAGGGGGAATACGCAGTATTTT. Translating it yields CASSFRDRGNTQYF.

The chain couples TRBV5-4 to TRBJ2-3, with 10 bases lining up with TRBD2. Germline lookup yields CDR1 SGHNT and CDR2 YYREEE (reference sequence). The CDR3 spans 15 residues. Losses at the gene ends were 4 bases for V and 3 bases for J; bases not matched to a gene: 5. The DNA for the CDR3 is TGTGCCAGCAGCCCCTCTAGCGGGAGTACAGATACGCAGTATTTT. Translating it yields CASSPSSGSTDTQYF. The variable domain in full, with the rest retrieved from reference TRBV5-4 and TRBJ2-3, is ETGVTQSPTHLIKTRGQQVTLRCSSQSGHNTVSWYQQALGQGPQFIFQYYREEENGRGNFPPRFSGLQFPNYSSELNVNALELDDSALYLCASSPSSGSTDTQYFGPGTRLTVL.

In DNA form, the CDR3 reads TGTGCCAGCAGCCAGGGACAGGGCGGAACCTACGAGCAGTACTTC. It yields the protein CASSQGQGGTYEQYF. The chain is built from TRBV7-9 and TRBJ2-7; 9 bases agree with TRBD1. Germline values: CDR1 SEHNR, CDR2 FQNEAQ (reference sequence). V dropped 5 bases and J dropped 2; count of bases not matched to a gene: 7. CDR3 length: 15 residues.

The chain has TRBV5-4 and TRBJ2-5; D might be TRBD1 (5 bases). V was pared by 2 bases and J by 3 bases, with 11 bases between. The CDR3 has 14 residues. The V gene's germline CDR1 is SGHNT and CDR2 YYREEE (reference sequence). DNA for the CDR3: TGTGCCAGCAGCTTTCAAGGGGCTGAAGAGACCCAGTACTTC. Its protein is CASSFQGAEETQYF.

The rearrangement joins TRBV5-1 to TRBJ2-7, with 10 bases identical to TRBD2. The CDR3 totals 15 residues. Germline V lookup: CDR1 SGHRS, CDR2 YFSETQ. V lost 4 bases and J lost 0; bases outside the gene matches: 4. In DNA, the CDR3 is TGCGCCAGCAGCCAGACTAGCGGGTTCTCCTACGAGCAGTACTTC. Translated, it gives CASSQTSGFSYEQYF.

This clone was detected only once. J is TRBJ1-5 and V is TRBV7-6; 8 bases are shared with TRBD1. The J segment lost 5 bases and the V segment lost 5 bases, leaving 5 bases of the junction unmatched. Germline V CDR1 and CDR2: SGHVS, FNYEAQ. The CDR3 runs to 14 residues. The CDR3 spells CASSPWTGHQPQHF. The CDR3 nucleotides read TGTGCCAGCAGCCCTTGGACAGGGCATCAGCCCCAGCATTTT.